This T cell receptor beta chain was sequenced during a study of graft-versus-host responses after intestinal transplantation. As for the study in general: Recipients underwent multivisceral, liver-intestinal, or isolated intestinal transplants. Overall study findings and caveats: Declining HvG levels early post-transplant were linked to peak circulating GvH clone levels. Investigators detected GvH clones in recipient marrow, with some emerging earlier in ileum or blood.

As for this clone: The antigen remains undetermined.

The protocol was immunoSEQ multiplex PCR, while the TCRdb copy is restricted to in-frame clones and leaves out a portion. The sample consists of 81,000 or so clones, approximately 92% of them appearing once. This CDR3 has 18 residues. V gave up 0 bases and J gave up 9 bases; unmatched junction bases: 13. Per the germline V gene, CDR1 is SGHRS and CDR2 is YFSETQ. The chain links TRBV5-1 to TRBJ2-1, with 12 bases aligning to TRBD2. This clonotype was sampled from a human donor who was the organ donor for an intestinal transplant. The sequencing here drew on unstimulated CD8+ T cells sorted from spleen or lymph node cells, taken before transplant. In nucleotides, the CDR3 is TGCGCCAGCAGCTTGGGACTAGCGGGGGAGGGTCCCGTTCGTGAGCAGTTCTTC. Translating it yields CASSLGLAGEGPVREQFF.